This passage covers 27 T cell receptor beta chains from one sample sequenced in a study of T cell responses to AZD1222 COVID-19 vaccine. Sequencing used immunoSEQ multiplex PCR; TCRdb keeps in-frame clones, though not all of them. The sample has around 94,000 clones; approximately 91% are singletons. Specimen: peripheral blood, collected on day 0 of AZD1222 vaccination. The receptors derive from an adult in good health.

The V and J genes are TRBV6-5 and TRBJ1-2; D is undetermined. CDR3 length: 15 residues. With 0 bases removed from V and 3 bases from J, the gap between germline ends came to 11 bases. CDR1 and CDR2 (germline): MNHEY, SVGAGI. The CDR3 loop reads CASSYSIGQDYGYTF. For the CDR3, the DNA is TGTGCCAGCAGTTACTCGATAGGGCAGGACTATGGCTACACCTTC.

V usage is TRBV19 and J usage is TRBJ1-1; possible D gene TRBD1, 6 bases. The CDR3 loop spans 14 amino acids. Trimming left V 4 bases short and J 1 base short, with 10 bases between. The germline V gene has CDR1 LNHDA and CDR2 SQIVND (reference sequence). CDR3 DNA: TGTGCCAGTAGTAACGGACAGCAGAACACTGAAGCTTTCTTT. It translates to CASSNGQQNTEAFF.

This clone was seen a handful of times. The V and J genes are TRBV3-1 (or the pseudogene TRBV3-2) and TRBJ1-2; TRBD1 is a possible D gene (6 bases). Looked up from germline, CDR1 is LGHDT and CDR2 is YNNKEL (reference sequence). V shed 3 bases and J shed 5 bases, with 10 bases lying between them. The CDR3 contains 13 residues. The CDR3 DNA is TGTGCCAGCAGCCAGGCAGGGGTGTATGGCTACACCTTC. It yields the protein CASSQAGVYGYTF.

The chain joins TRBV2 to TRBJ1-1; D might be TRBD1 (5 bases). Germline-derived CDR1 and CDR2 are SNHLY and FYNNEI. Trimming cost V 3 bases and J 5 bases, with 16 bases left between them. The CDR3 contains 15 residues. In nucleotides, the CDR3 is TGTGCCAGCAGTGAGGCCGGGACGGATACTACTGAAGCTTTCTTT. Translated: CASSEAGTDTTEAFF.

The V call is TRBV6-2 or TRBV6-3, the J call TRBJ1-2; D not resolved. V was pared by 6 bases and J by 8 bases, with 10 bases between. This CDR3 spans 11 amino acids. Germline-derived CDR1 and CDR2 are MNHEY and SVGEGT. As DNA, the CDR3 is TGTGCCAGCAGCCAAGGCGGAGGCTACACCTTC. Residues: CASSQGGGYTF.

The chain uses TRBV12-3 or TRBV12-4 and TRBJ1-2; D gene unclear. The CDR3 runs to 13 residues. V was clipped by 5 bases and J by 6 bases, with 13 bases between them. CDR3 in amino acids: CASSRRENHGYTF. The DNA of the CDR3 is TGTGCCAGCAGTCGCCGAGAAAACCATGGCTACACCTTC.

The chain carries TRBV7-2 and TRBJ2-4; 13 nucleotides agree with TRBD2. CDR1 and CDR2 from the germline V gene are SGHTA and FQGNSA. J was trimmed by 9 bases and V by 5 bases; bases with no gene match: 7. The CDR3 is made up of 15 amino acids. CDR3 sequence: CASSAWTSGGSIQYF. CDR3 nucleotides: TGTGCCAGCAGCGCCTGGACTAGCGGGGGATCCATTCAGTACTTC.

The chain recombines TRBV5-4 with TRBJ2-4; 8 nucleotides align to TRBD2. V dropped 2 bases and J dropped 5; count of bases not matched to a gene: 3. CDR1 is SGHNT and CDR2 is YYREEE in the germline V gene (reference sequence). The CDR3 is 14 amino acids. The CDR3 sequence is CASSLAGAENIQYF. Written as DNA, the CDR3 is TGTGCCAGCAGCTTAGCGGGGGCTGAAAACATTCAGTACTTC.

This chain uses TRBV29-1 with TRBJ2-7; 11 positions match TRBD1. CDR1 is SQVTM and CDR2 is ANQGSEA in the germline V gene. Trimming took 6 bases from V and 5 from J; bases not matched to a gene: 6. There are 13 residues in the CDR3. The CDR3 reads CSVAGTGGNEQYF. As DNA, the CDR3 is TGCAGCGTGGCCGGGACAGGGGGGAACGAGCAGTACTTC.

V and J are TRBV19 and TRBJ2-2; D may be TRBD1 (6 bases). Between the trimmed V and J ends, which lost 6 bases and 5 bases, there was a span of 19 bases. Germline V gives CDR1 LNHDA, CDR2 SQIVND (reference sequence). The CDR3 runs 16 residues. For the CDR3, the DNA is TGTGCCAGTAGGAGGGGGTCCAGGACCTTTACCGGGGAGCTGTTTTTT. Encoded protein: CASRRGSRTFTGELFF.

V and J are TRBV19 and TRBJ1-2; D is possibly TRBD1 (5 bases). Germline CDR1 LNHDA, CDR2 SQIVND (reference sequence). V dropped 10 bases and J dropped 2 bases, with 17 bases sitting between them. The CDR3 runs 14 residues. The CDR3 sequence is CATSRTGLNYGYTF. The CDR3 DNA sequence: TGTGCCACCTCACGCACAGGTTTAAACTATGGCTACACCTTC. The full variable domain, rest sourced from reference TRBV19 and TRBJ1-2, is DGGITQSPKYLFRKEGQNVTLSCEQNLNHDAMYWYRQDPGQGLRLIYYSQIVNDFQKGDIAEGYSVSREKKESFPLTVTSAQKNPTAFYLCATSRTGLNYGYTFGSGTRLTVV.

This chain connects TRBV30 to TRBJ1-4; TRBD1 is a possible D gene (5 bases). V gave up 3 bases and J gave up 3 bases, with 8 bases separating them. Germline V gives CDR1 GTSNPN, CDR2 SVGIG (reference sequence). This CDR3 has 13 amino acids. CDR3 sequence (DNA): TGTGCCTGGAGCGCAGGGTCTAATGAAAAACTGTTTTTT. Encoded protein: CAWSAGSNEKLFF.

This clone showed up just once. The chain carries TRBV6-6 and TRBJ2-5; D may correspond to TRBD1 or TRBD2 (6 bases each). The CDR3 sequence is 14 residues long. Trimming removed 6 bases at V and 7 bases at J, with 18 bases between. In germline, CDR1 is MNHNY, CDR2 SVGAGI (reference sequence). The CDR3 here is CASRRGEGPGTQYF. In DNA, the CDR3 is TGTGCCAGCAGGAGGGGGGAAGGGCCCGGGACCCAGTACTTC.

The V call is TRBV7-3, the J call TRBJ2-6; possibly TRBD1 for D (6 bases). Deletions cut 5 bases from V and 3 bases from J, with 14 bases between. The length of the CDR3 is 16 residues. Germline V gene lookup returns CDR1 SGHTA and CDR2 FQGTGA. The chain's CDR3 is CASSSLTGFGANVLTF. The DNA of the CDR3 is TGTGCCAGCAGCAGTTTAACAGGGTTTGGGGCCAACGTCCTGACTTTC.

The CDR3 bases are TGTGCCAGCAGCTTAGCGGGAGTACCGGAGCAGTACTTC. Its protein product is CASSLAGVPEQYF. The chain recombines TRBV7-2 with TRBJ2-7; TRBD2 might be the D (5 bases). The CDR3 extends over 13 amino acids. The germline gives CDR1 SGHTA, CDR2 FQGNSA. V lost 0 bases and J 7 bases, leaving 10 bases between the germline ends.

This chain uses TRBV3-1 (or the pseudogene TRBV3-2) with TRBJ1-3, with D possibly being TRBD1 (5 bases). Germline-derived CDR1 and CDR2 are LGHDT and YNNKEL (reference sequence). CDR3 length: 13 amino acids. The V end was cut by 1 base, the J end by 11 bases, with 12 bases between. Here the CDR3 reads CASSQATRGAIYF. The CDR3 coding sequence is TGTGCCAGCAGCCAAGCAACGAGGGGAGCCATATATTTT.

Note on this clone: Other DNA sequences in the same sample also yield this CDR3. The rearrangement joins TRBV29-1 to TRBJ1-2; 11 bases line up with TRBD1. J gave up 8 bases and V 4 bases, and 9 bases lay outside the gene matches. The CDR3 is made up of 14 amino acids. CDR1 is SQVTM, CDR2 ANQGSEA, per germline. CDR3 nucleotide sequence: TGCAGCGTTGCAACGGGACAGGGGGTGGGGGGCTACACCTTC. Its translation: CSVATGQGVGGYTF.

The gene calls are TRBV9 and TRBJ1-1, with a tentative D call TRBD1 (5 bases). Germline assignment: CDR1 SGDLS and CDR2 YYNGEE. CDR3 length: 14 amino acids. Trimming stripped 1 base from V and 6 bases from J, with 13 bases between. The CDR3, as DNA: TGTGCCAGCAGCGTACTCAGGGACGACGCTGAAGCTTTCTTT. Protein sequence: CASSVLRDDAEAFF.

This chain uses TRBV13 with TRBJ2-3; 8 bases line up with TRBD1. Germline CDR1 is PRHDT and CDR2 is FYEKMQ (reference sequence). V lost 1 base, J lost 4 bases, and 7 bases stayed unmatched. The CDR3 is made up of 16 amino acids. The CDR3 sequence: CASSLEGQGMADTQYF. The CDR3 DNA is TGTGCCAGCAGCTTAGAAGGACAGGGTATGGCAGATACGCAGTATTTT.

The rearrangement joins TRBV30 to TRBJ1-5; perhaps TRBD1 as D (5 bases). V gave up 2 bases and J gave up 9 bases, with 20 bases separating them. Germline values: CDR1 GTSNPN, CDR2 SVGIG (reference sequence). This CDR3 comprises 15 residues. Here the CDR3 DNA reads TGTGCCTGGAGTCCCCGGGGCGGGCCCTTAAGGCCCCAGCATTTT. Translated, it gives CAWSPRGGPLRPQHF.

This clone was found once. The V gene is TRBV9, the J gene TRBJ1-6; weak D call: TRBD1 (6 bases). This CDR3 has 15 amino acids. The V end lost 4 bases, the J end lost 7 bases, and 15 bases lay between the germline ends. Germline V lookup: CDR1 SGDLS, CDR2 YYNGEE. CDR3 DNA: TGTGCCAGCAGCCCTTACGGGACACCCAATTCACCCCTCCACTTT. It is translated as CASSPYGTPNSPLHF.

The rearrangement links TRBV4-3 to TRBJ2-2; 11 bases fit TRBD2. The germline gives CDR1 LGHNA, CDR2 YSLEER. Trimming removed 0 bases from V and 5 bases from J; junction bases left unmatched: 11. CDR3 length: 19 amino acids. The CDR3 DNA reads TGCGCCAGCAGCCAAGACAATGTAGCGGGGGGGCCCGCAACCGGGGAGCTGTTTTTT. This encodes CASSQDNVAGGPATGELFF.

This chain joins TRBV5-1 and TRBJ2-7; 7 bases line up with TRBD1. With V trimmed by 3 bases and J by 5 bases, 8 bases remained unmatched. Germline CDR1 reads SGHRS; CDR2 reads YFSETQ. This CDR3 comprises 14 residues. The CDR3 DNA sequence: TGCGCCAGCAGCTACGACAGGGTGCGGGACGAGCAGTACTTC. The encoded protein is CASSYDRVRDEQYF.

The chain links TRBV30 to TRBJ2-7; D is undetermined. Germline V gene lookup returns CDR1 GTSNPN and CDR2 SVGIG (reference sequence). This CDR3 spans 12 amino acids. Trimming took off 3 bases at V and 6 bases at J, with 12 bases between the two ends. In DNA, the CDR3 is TGTGCCTGGAGGAATCTAGTCAGCGAGCAGTACTTC. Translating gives CAWRNLVSEQYF.

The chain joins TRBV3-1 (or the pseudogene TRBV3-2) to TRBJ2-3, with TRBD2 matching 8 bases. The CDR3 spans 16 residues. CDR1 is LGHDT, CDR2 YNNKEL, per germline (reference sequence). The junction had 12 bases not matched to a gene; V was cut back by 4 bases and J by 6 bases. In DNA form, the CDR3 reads TGTGCCAGCAGCCCCCCCAAGACGCGGGGGGTGGATACGCAGTATTTT. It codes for CASSPPKTRGVDTQYF.

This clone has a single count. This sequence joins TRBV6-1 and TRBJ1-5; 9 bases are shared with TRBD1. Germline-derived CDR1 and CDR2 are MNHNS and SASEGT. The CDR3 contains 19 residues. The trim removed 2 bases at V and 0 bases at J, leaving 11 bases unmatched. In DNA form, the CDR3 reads TGTGCCAGCAGTGAAAGGGGGGACAGGGTGGGATTTAGCAATCAGCCCCAGCATTTT. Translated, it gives CASSERGDRVGFSNQPQHF.

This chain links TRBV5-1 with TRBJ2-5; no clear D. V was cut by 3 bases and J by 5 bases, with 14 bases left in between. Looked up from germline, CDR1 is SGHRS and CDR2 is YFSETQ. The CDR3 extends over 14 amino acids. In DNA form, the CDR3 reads TGCGCCAGCAGCTCCGAGCGACCGATGGAGACCCAGTACTTC. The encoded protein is CASSSERPMETQYF.